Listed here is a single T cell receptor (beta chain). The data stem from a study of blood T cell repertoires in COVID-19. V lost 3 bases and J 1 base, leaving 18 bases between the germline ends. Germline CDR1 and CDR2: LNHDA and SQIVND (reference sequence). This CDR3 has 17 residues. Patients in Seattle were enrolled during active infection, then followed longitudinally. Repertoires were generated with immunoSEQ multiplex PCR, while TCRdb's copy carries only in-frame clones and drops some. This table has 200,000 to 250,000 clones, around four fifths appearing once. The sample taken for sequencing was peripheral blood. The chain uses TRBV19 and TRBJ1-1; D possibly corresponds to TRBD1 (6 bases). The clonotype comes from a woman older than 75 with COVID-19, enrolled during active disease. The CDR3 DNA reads TGTGCCAGTAGTATCCCATCTTACAGGGTACCGAACACTGAAGCTTTCTTT. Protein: CASSIPSYRVPNTEAFF.